One sample yielded the 25 T cell receptor beta chains listed below, sequenced in a study of T cell changes during pregnancy in multiple sclerosis. TCRdb keeps only in-frame clones here, not all; method: immunoSEQ multiplex PCR. The table includes about 120,000 clones, 80% to 95% detected once. The sequenced sample was peripheral blood, obtained before pregnancy. The receptors were gathered from a female donor with multiple sclerosis, enrolled in a pregnancy study.

The chain carries TRBV10-3 and TRBJ2-1, with 7 positions matching TRBD1. The CDR3 sequence is 13 residues long. With V trimmed by 5 bases and J by 7 bases, 5 bases remained unmatched. Germline V gene data show CDR1 as ENHRY and CDR2 as SYGVKD. In DNA, the CDR3 is TGTGCCATCAGTACAGGGGACGCAAATGAGCAGTTCTTC. Its translation: CAISTGDANEQFF.

This CDR3 is CAWSRGGTIYGYTF. The DNA of the CDR3 is TGTGCCTGGAGCCGGGGAGGAACTATCTATGGCTACACCTTC. The chain uses TRBV30 and TRBJ1-2; the D is unclear. The V end was cut by 3 bases, the J end by 4 bases, with 15 bases between. The length of the CDR3 is 14 residues. Germline CDR1 reads GTSNPN; CDR2 reads SVGIG (reference sequence).

The chain joins TRBV28 to TRBJ1-1; the D gene is possibly TRBD1 (6 bases). The CDR3 extends over 15 amino acids. Germline V CDR1 and CDR2: MDHEN, SYDVKM. V was shortened by 6 bases and J by 0 bases, with 14 bases between the two germline ends. CDR3 protein: CASRRYGQLNTEAFF. The CDR3 region has the DNA TGTGCCAGCAGGCGCTATGGACAGCTGAACACTGAAGCTTTCTTT.

The chain carries TRBV14 and TRBJ2-7, with D perhaps matching TRBD1 (5 bases). The CDR3 is made up of 20 amino acids. V lost 0 bases and J lost 0, with 24 bases in between. The germline V gene encodes CDR1 SGHDN and CDR2 FVKESK. Here the CDR3 reads CASSQDRGREGPTSSYEQYF. The CDR3, as DNA: TGTGCCAGCAGCCAAGATAGGGGCAGGGAAGGCCCGACCTCCTCCTACGAGCAGTACTTC.

V gene TRBV2 combines with J gene TRBJ1-2; D unclear. The germline V gene encodes CDR1 SNHLY and CDR2 FYNNEI. This CDR3 region has 13 residues. Trimming shortened V by 5 bases and J by 8 bases, and 15 bases separated the two germline ends. CDR3 DNA sequence: TGTGCCAGCAGTCCCTCTGGACTCGGCGGCTACACCTTC. The encoded protein is CASSPSGLGGYTF.

This rearrangement joins TRBV11-2 to TRBJ1-6; D gene uncertain. V shed 5 bases and J shed 6 bases, with 14 bases lying between them. The CDR3 runs to 15 residues. The V gene's germline CDR1 is SGHAT and CDR2 FQNNGV. DNA for the CDR3: TGTGCCAGCAGCCGGGCGGCGGCGGGTAATTCACCCCTCCACTTT. Its protein product is CASSRAAAGNSPLHF.

The gene calls are TRBV28 and TRBJ1-2, with TRBD1 matching over 7 bases. The CDR3 extends over 13 amino acids. After removal of 6 bases from V and 7 bases from J, the junction contained 8 bases not matched to a gene. CDR1 and CDR2 (germline): MDHEN, SYDVKM. The CDR3: CASRPGQPFGYTF. In nucleotides, the CDR3 is TGTGCCAGCAGGCCGGGACAGCCTTTTGGCTACACCTTC.

This chain uses TRBV9 with TRBJ2-7, with D perhaps matching TRBD1 (6 bases). The germline CDR1 and CDR2 sequences are SGDLS and YYNGEE. This CDR3 is built from 16 residues. With 0 bases removed from V and 4 bases from J, the gap between germline ends came to 17 bases. Here the CDR3 reads CASSVGVDRLIYEQYF. CDR3 nucleotide sequence: TGTGCCAGCAGCGTAGGGGTCGACAGGCTCATATACGAGCAGTACTTC.

The chain employs TRBV14 and TRBJ1-6, with 7 bases matching TRBD1. This CDR3 has 16 amino acids. The ends lost 3 bases at V and 6 bases at J; junction bases unmatched: 8. The germline gives CDR1 SGHDN, CDR2 FVKESK. DNA of the CDR3: TGTGCCAGCAGCCAGAGGACAGGATGCCTTAATTCACCCCTCCACTTT. Protein product: CASSQRTGCLNSPLHF. The full variable domain, completed using reference TRBV14 and TRBJ1-6, is EAGVTQFPSHSVIEKGQTVTLRCDPISGHDNLYWYRRVMGKEIKFLLHFVKESKQDESGMPNNRFLAERTGGTYSTLKVQPAELEDSGVYFCASSQRTGCLNSPLHFGNGTRLTVT.

The chain links TRBV11-2 to TRBJ1-5; no firm D call. CDR3 length equals 14 residues. Trimming removed 1 base from V and 6 bases from J, with 10 bases in between. Per the germline V gene, CDR1 is SGHAT and CDR2 is FQNNGV. The CDR3 region is CASSLVSRGQPQHF. The CDR3 DNA reads as TGTGCCAGCAGCTTAGTTAGCAGAGGTCAGCCCCAGCATTTT.

V usage is TRBV21-1 and J usage is TRBJ2-5; the table's D gene call, TRBD2, was not cross checked with the DNA. TRBV21-1 is tagged as a pseudogene. The CDR3 contains 17 residues. DNA of the CDR3: TGTGCCAGCAGCCGCCACTTAGCTAGCGGGAGACAAGAGACCCAGTACTTC. Encoded protein: CASSRHLASGRQETQYF.

This chain joins TRBV7-9 and TRBJ2-6; TRBD2 matches at 8 bases. V shed 2 bases, J shed 2 bases, and the junction held 8 bases outside the gene matches. From germline, CDR1 is SEHNR and CDR2 FQNEAQ (reference sequence). This CDR3 is 18 amino acids long. CDR3 DNA sequence: TGTGCCAGCAGCTTACTCCTAGCGGGCGTGACTGGGGCCAACGTCCTGACTTTC. Its protein is CASSLLLAGVTGANVLTF.

The gene calls are TRBV5-6 and TRBJ1-2, with 9 bases fitting TRBD1. V lost 0 bases and J lost 0; bases outside the gene matches: 3. Per germline, CDR1 SGHDT and CDR2 YYEEEE. CDR3 length: 16 amino acids. The CDR3 DNA reads as TGTGCCAGCAGCTTGGCTAGGACAGGGGCTAACTATGGCTACACCTTC. Protein product: CASSLARTGANYGYTF.

V usage is TRBV28 and J usage is TRBJ1-5; D gene uncertain. Trimming cost V 6 bases and J 7 bases, with 19 bases left between them. The CDR3 covers 15 residues. Germline V lookup: CDR1 MDHEN, CDR2 SYDVKM. The CDR3 reads CASSSLAARKQPQHF. As DNA, the CDR3 is TGTGCCAGCAGCTCTCTAGCGGCCCGAAAGCAGCCCCAGCATTTT.

CDR3 sequence: CASSPGQGNEKLFF. The DNA of the CDR3 is TGTGCCAGCAGCCCGGGACAGGGGAATGAAAAACTGTTTTTT. The V call is TRBV7-6, the J call TRBJ1-4, with TRBD1 identical over 10 bases. In germline, CDR1 is SGHVS, CDR2 FNYEAQ. The CDR3 length is 14 residues. V was pared by 5 bases and J by 5 bases, with 2 bases of the junction left unmatched.

J is TRBJ2-6 and V is TRBV4-1; 7 bases map to TRBD1. This CDR3 contains 20 residues. Germline-derived CDR1 and CDR2 are MGHRA and YSYEKL. The trim removed 0 bases at V and 0 bases at J, leaving 11 bases unmatched. CDR3 DNA sequence: TGCGCCAGCAGCCAAGAAGGACGGGACAGACTACACTCTGGGGCCAACGTCCTGACTTTC. It yields the protein CASSQEGRDRLHSGANVLTF.

This clone was recorded only once. This chain connects TRBV2 to TRBJ1-2; D not certain. Trimming left V 1 base short and J 0 bases short, with 9 bases between. CDR1 is SNHLY, CDR2 FYNNEI, per germline. This CDR3 contains 15 residues. Written as DNA, the CDR3 is TGTGCCAGCAGTGAAGTACAAGTTTCTAACTATGGCTACACCTTC. Translated, it gives CASSEVQVSNYGYTF.

The chain links TRBV19 to TRBJ1-5; no clear D gene. The CDR3 totals 13 residues. Germline values: CDR1 LNHDA, CDR2 SQIVND (reference sequence). Trimming took off 3 bases at V and 5 bases at J, with 8 bases between the two ends. CDR3 DNA sequence: TGTGCCAGTAGTATGAGCGGGGATCAGCCCCAGCATTTT. Its translation: CASSMSGDQPQHF. Full variable domain (outside the CDR3, taken from reference TRBV19 and TRBJ1-5): DGGITQSPKYLFRKEGQNVTLSCEQNLNHDAMYWYRQDPGQGLRLIYYSQIVNDFQKGDIAEGYSVSREKKESFPLTVTSAQKNPTAFYLCASSMSGDQPQHFGDGTRLSIL.

This chain joins TRBV25-1 and TRBJ2-3, with 7 positions matching TRBD1. V lost 5 bases, J lost 4 bases, and 6 bases stayed unmatched. This CDR3 has 14 amino acids. Germline-derived CDR1 and CDR2 are MGHDK and SYGVNS. This CDR3 is CASSKTGWADTQYF. DNA of the CDR3: TGTGCCAGCAGTAAGACAGGGTGGGCAGATACGCAGTATTTT.

This chain connects TRBV18 to TRBJ2-1, with D perhaps matching TRBD2 (5 bases). V lost 6 bases to trimming and J lost 4 bases, with 13 bases between them. In germline, CDR1 is KGHSH, CDR2 LQKENI. The CDR3 is 14 amino acids. The CDR3 region has the DNA TGTGCCAGCTCCCCCAGGACGGGATACAATGAGCAGTTCTTC. Translated, it gives CASSPRTGYNEQFF.

DNA of the CDR3: TGCAGCGTTGAAGACCACGTACTAGGACCGAACGAGCAGTACTTC. It is translated as CSVEDHVLGPNEQYF. The V and J genes are TRBV29-1 and TRBJ2-7, with D maybe TRBD2 (5 bases). V was pared by 0 bases and J by 5 bases, with 17 bases between. CDR1 SQVTM and CDR2 ANQGSEA come from the germline V gene. The CDR3 has 15 amino acids.

The chain uses TRBV7-9 and TRBJ1-2, with 9 bases lining up with TRBD1. After removal of 2 bases from V and 4 bases from J, the junction contained 14 bases not matched to a gene. This CDR3 comprises 18 residues. In germline, CDR1 is SEHNR, CDR2 FQNEAQ (reference sequence). CDR3 nucleotides: TGTGCCAGCAGCTTATGGGCGCGTGGGGACAGGGAATCCTATGGCTACACCTTC. Amino acids: CASSLWARGDRESYGYTF.

The chain combines TRBV27 with TRBJ2-1; the D is unclear. The CDR3 is made up of 15 amino acids. V was shortened by 0 bases and J by 7 bases, with 13 bases between the two germline ends. Germline-derived CDR1 and CDR2 are MNHEY and SMNVEV (reference sequence). The CDR3 here is CASSLSRSGWNEQFF. For the CDR3, the DNA is TGTGCCAGCAGTTTATCGAGGAGTGGTTGGAATGAGCAGTTCTTC.

The chain is built from TRBV19 and TRBJ1-5; TRBD1 is a possible D gene (6 bases). V gave up 3 bases and J gave up 7 bases, with 16 bases separating them. The CDR3 has 15 amino acids. Germline CDR1 is LNHDA and CDR2 is SQIVND (reference sequence). CDR3 DNA: TGTGCCAGTAGTATGGAACAGGGTCGAGGGCAGCCCCAGCATTTT. Amino acid sequence: CASSMEQGRGQPQHF.

The rearrangement links TRBV16 to TRBJ1-5; 7 nucleotides agree with TRBD1. The ends lost 2 bases at V and 7 bases at J; junction bases unmatched: 5. Germline CDR1 is KGHSY and CDR2 is FQNENV. The CDR3 totals 14 residues. For the CDR3, the DNA is TGTGCCAGCAGCCAACAAGGGGGCAGGCAGCCCCAGCATTTT. Its translation: CASSQQGGRQPQHF.